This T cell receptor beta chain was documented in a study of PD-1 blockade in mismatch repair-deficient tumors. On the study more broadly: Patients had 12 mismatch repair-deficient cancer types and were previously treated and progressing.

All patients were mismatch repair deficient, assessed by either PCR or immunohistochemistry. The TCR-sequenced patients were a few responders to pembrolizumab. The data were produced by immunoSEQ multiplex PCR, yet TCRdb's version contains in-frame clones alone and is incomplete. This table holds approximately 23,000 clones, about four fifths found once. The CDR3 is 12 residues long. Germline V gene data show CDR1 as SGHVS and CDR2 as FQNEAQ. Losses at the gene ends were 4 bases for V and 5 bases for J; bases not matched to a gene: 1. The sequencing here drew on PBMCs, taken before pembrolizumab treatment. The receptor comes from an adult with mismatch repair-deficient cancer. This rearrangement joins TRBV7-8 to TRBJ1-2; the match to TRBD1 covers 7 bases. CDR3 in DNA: TGTGCCAGCAGCTCGACAGGGTATGGCTACACCTTC. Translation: CASSSTGYGYTF.